This entry lists 4 T cell receptor beta chains sequenced from one sample in a study of breast tumors, draining lymph nodes, adjacent tissues. Each CDR3 protein is one row after TCRdb ran MiXCR on the multiplex PCR reads. Of over 60,000 distinct CDR3 sequences in the sample, approximately 57% are singletons; the top ten hold around 19%. The sample consisted of breast tumor tissue. These receptor sequences come from a female donor with breast cancer. Some clones in this sample may be carry-over from other donors' samples.

The chain carries TRBV20-1 and TRBJ2-1, with TRBD1 matching over 11 bases. Losses at the gene ends were 5 bases for V and 8 bases for J; bases not matched to a gene: 11. The CDR3 length is 15 residues. Germline-derived CDR1 and CDR2 are DFQATT and SNEGSKA (reference sequence). The CDR3 DNA reads as TGCAGTGCTTTCGTTCGGGGGACAGGGGGACATGAGCAGTTCTTC. This encodes CSAFVRGTGGHEQFF.

This clonotype occurred many times. A much bigger clone sits one base away, suggesting this may be a read error. The CDR3 DNA reads TGCAGTGCTAGAAGAGGACAGGTCAATCCGCCCCAGCATTTT. Its translation is CSARRGQVNPPQHF. The J gene is TRBJ1-5, the V gene TRBV20-1, with 7 bases fitting TRBD1. The CDR3 extends over 14 amino acids. CDR1 is DFQATT, CDR2 SNEGSKA, per germline (reference sequence).

This chain joins TRBV2 and TRBJ1-2; D not resolved. V was shortened by 6 bases and J by 8 bases, with 16 bases between the two germline ends. The germline gives CDR1 SNHLY, CDR2 FYNNEI. The CDR3 has 13 amino acids. The CDR3 nucleotides are TGTGCCAGCAGCCTTGACGGGTCGGGGGGCTACACCTTC. Translation gives CASSLDGSGGYTF.

The J gene is TRBJ1-4, the V gene TRBV2; D may be TRBD1 (6 bases). Germline V gives CDR1 SNHLY, CDR2 FYNNEI. The ends were cut back, 6 bases at V and 5 bases at J, with 19 bases in the middle. This CDR3 is 16 amino acids long. CDR3 residues: CASSEDIDRSNEKLFF. The CDR3 nucleotides are TGTGCCAGCAGCGAGGACATCGACAGGTCAAATGAAAAACTGTTTTTT.